These 2 T cell receptor beta chains share one sample of origin, sequenced in a study of shared clonotypes between healthy human individuals. Assay used: immunoSEQ multiplex PCR; TCRdb lists only in-frame clones, some missing. Of some 680,000 clones listed, roughly 72% were seen once; the top ten hold around 1.8%. Material: memory CD4+ T cells sorted from blood. The subset: CD45RA-negative fraction. Receptors originate from a woman aged 25-40 years in good health.

This sequence joins TRBV7-6 and TRBJ1-4; 9 nucleotides line up with TRBD1. V trimming: 5 bases; J trimming: 7 bases; junction bases outside the gene matches: 8. The germline V gene encodes CDR1 SGHVS and CDR2 FNYEAQ. The CDR3 length is 15 residues. CDR3 residues: CASSENRGRGEKLFF. CDR3 bases: TGTGCCAGCAGCGAGAACAGGGGGCGCGGTGAAAAACTGTTTTTT.

The CDR3 DNA reads as TGTGCCAGCGGGACTAGCGGGTACGAGCAGTACTTC. This sequence encodes CASGTSGYEQYF. This chain links TRBV2 with TRBJ2-7; 12 positions match TRBD2. Germline CDR1 is SNHLY and CDR2 is FYNNEI. V shed 8 bases and J 4 bases; nucleotides not matched to a gene: 0. The CDR3 is 12 residues long.